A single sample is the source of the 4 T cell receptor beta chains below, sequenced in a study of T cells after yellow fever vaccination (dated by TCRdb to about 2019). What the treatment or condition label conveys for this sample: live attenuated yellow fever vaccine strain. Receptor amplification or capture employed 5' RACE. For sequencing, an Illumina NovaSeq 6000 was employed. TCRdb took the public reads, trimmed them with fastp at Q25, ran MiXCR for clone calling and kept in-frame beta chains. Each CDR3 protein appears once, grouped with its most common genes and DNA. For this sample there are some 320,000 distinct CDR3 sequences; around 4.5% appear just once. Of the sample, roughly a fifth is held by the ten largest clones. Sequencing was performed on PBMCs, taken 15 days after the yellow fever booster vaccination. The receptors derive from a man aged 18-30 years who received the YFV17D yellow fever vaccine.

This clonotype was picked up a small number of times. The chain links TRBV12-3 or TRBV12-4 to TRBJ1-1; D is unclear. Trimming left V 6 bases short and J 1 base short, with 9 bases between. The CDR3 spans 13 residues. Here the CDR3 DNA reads TGTGCCAGCAGGCCGCGACAGAACACTGAAGCTTTCTTT. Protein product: CASRPRQNTEAFF.

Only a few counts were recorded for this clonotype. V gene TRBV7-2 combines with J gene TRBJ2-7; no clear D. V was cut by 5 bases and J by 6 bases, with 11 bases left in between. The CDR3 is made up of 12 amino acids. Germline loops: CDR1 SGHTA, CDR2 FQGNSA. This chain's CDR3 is CASSQAGREQYF. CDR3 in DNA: TGTGCCAGCAGCCAAGCCGGGCGCGAGCAGTACTTC.

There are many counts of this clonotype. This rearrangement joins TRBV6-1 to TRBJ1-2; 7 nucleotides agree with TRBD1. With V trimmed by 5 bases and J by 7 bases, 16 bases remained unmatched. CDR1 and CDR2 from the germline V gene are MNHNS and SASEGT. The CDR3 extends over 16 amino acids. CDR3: CASSPQPTGWGLGYTF. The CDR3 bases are TGTGCCAGCAGTCCTCAACCGACAGGGTGGGGACTTGGCTACACCTTC.

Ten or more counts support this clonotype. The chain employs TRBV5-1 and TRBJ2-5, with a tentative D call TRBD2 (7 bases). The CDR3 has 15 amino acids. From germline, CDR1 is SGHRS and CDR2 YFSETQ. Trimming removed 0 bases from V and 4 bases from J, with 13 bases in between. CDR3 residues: CASSLAPGGGETQYF. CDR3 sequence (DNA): TGCGCCAGCAGCTTGGCACCGGGGGGCGGAGAGACCCAGTACTTC.